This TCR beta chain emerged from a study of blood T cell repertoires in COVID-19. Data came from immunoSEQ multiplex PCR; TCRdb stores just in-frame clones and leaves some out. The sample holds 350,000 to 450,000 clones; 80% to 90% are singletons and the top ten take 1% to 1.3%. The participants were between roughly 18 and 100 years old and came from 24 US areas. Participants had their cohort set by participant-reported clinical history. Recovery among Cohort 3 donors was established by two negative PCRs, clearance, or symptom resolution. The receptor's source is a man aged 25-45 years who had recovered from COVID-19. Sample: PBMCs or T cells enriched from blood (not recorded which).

CDR3 region: CASSYIQGSGNSPLHF. The CDR3 DNA is TGTGCCAGCAGTTACATCCAGGGATCTGGGAATTCACCCCTCCACTTT. The chain is built from TRBV6-5 and TRBJ1-6, with D possibly matching TRBD1 (5 bases). The germline V gene encodes CDR1 MNHEY and CDR2 SVGAGI. Trimming pared 2 bases from V and 7 bases from J, leaving 15 bases between. This CDR3 has 16 amino acids.